The 14 T cell receptor beta chains below come from one sample, sequenced in a study of shared clonotypes between healthy human individuals (TCRdb year 2020). For the CD8 naive samples, CD45RO-negative cells were positively selected for CCR7, yielding a CD45RA+CCR7+ population from which TemRA cells were excluded. The protocol used for the library was the immunoSEQ multiplex PCR assay. TCRdb re-hosts the immuneACCESS table, in-frame sequences only. Its copies lack some clones; in the studies checked, an unresolved V gene accounts for under half of them, and the cause for the rest is not known. Within this sample are about 680,000 clones, with under 95% of them counted one time only. Jointly, the top ten make up about a quarter of the sample. The material sequenced was naive CD8+ T cells sorted from blood. This sample's cell subset or site label indicates: CD45RA+CCR7+. The receptor source for this set is a man aged 30 to 45 in good health.

The CDR3 sequence is CSVTGLRSSGSPYNEQFF. The CDR3 nucleotides read TGCAGCGTAACAGGGCTCAGGTCTAGCGGGAGCCCATACAATGAGCAGTTCTTC. The chain couples TRBV29-1 to TRBJ2-1; 10 bases fit TRBD2. Trimming took 6 bases from V and 4 from J; bases not matched to a gene: 18. Germline V gene sequence: CDR1 SQVTM, CDR2 ANQGSEA. This CDR3 is 18 amino acids long.

V and J are TRBV4-1 and TRBJ1-4; D gene uncertain. The V and J ends lost 4 bases and 0 bases respectively, with 12 bases between them. Germline CDR1 reads MGHRA; CDR2 reads YSYEKL. This CDR3 has 16 amino acids. The DNA for the CDR3 is TGCGCCAGCAGCCTTCTCGGAACAGCAACTAATGAAAAACTGTTTTTT. As protein: CASSLLGTATNEKLFF.

V and J are TRBV23-1 and TRBJ2-3; D is uncertain. TRBV23-1 is labeled an ORF, and its function is uncertain. The CDR3 has 21 amino acids. V was trimmed by 4 bases and J by 4 bases, leaving 33 bases between them. DNA for the CDR3: TGCGCCAGCAGTCCACGGCCGGCGGAAACCTTGCCCTGTTACCCTGCAGATACGCAGTATTTT. Its protein is CASSPRPAETLPCYPADTQYF.

The chain uses TRBV6-4 and TRBJ2-3; 7 nucleotides line up with TRBD2. Trimming removed 3 bases from V and 11 bases from J; junction bases left unmatched: 8. CDR1 and CDR2 (germline): MRHNA, SNTAGT. CDR3 length: 13 residues. In nucleotides, the CDR3 is TGTGCCAGCAGTGAGACCGGATCGGGGGGGCAGTATTTT. Residues: CASSETGSGGQYF.

This sequence joins TRBV11-2 and TRBJ2-7; 12 nucleotides line up with TRBD2. Trimming at V came to 5 bases and at J to 5 bases, leaving 7 bases not matched to a gene. The germline V gene encodes CDR1 SGHAT and CDR2 FQNNGV. The CDR3 runs 15 residues. The CDR3: CASSVGLAGLNEQYF. The DNA of the CDR3 is TGTGCCAGCAGCGTTGGACTAGCGGGACTCAACGAGCAGTACTTC.

V and J are TRBV7-8 and TRBJ2-1; the match to TRBD2 covers 11 bases. The V and J ends lost 5 bases and 0 bases, in that order; junction bases with no gene match: 3. This CDR3 region has 16 residues. From germline, CDR1 is SGHVS and CDR2 FQNEAQ. In DNA, the CDR3 is TGTGCCAGCAGCACCCTAGCGGGGGGCTCCTACAATGAGCAGTTCTTC. It specifies CASSTLAGGSYNEQFF. Based on the CDR3 plus reference TRBV7-8 and TRBJ2-1, the full variable domain is GAGVSQSPRYKVAKRGQDVALRCDPISGHVSLFWYQQALGQGPEFLTYFQNEAQLDKSGLPSDRFFAERPEGSVSTLKIQRTQQEDSAVYLCASSTLAGGSYNEQFFGPGTRLTVL.

The J gene is TRBJ2-7, the V gene TRBV7-9, with 8 bases matching TRBD1. Germline trimming cut 6 bases from V and 6 bases from J; bases unmatched to any gene: 1. The CDR3 contains 11 residues. CDR1 is SEHNR and CDR2 is FQNEAQ in the germline V gene (reference sequence). In nucleotides, the CDR3 is TGTGCCAGCAGTCAGGGGGCCGAGCAGTACTTC. It specifies CASSQGAEQYF.

The genes are TRBV13 and TRBJ2-1, with 14 nucleotides matching TRBD2. V was clipped by 5 bases and J by 0 bases; unmatched bases: 3. CDR3 length equals 17 residues. Per germline, CDR1 PRHDT and CDR2 FYEKMQ (reference sequence). DNA for the CDR3: TGTGCCAGCAGCCCTGGGACTAGCGGGAGCTCCTACAATGAGCAGTTCTTC. Its protein product is CASSPGTSGSSYNEQFF.

The chain employs TRBV4-1 and TRBJ1-1, with D unresolved. Trimming shortened V by 3 bases and J by 0 bases, and 5 bases separated the two germline ends. CDR1 and CDR2 from the germline V gene are MGHRA and YSYEKL. The CDR3 consists of 13 residues. CDR3 in amino acids: CASSHRVNTEAFF. The CDR3 DNA reads TGCGCCAGCAGCCACCGGGTGAACACTGAAGCTTTCTTT.

This clone was observed a single time. This chain uses TRBV27 with TRBJ2-7; 8 bases line up with TRBD2. The CDR3 is made up of 14 amino acids. The V gene's germline CDR1 is MNHEY and CDR2 SMNVEV (reference sequence). The junction had 10 bases not matched to a gene; V was cut back by 5 bases and J by 7 bases. The CDR3 coding sequence is TGTGCCAGCAGTCCGGGGGGGGCCCTATATGAGCAGTACTTC. This encodes CASSPGGALYEQYF.

This clone was counted a single time. This chain uses TRBV19 with TRBJ1-1; D is unresolved. Trimming removed 5 bases from V and 1 base from J, with 17 bases in between. The CDR3 extends over 16 amino acids. Germline V lookup: CDR1 LNHDA, CDR2 SQIVND (reference sequence). The CDR3 bases are TGTGCCAGTAGTGATCAATGGGAGGGAACGAACACTGAAGCTTTCTTT. This codes for CASSDQWEGTNTEAFF. The whole variable domain, filled in from reference TRBV19 and TRBJ1-1, reads DGGITQSPKYLFRKEGQNVTLSCEQNLNHDAMYWYRQDPGQGLRLIYYSQIVNDFQKGDIAEGYSVSREKKESFPLTVTSAQKNPTAFYLCASSDQWEGTNTEAFFGQGTRLTVV.

This sequence joins TRBV18 and TRBJ1-1; TRBD1 is a possible D gene (5 bases). Germline CDR1 KGHSH, CDR2 LQKENI. The CDR3 length is 13 residues. V was cut by 4 bases and J by 6 bases, with 12 bases left in between. CDR3 nucleotides: TGTGCCAGCTCACGTCCAGGGTTCCCTGAAGCTTTCTTT. Translated: CASSRPGFPEAFF. Variable domain in full (rest from reference TRBV18 and TRBJ1-1): NAGVMQNPRHLVRRRGQEARLRCSPMKGHSHVYWYRQLPEEGLKFMVYLQKENIIDESGMPKERFSAEFPKEGPSILRIQQVVRGDSAAYFCASSRPGFPEAFFGQGTRLTVV.

This clone was seen just once. The rearrangement joins TRBV6-1 to TRBJ1-5; no clear D gene. CDR1 is MNHNS, CDR2 SASEGT, per germline. Trimming stripped 3 bases from V and 1 base from J, with 10 bases between. This CDR3 contains 15 residues. The CDR3 nucleotides read TGTGCCAGCAGTGACATTGGTCGGAGCAATCAGCCCCAGCATTTT. Amino acids: CASSDIGRSNQPQHF.

This clone was found many times. This chain links TRBV15 with TRBJ2-1; 8 bases are a match to TRBD2. V lost 2 bases, J lost 0 bases, and 15 bases stayed unmatched. Germline V CDR1 and CDR2: LNHNV, YYDKDF (reference sequence). The CDR3 is 20 residues long. CDR3 coding DNA: TGTGCCACCAGCAGACCGTGGAATAGCGGGGTATCAAGCTCCTACAATGAGCAGTTCTTC. Protein product: CATSRPWNSGVSSSYNEQFF.